One sample yielded the 14 T cell receptor beta chains listed below, sequenced in a study of PD-L1 blockade in urothelial cancer. TCRdb's copy holds only in-frame clones and misses some; the assay was immunoSEQ multiplex PCR. The sample carries tens of thousands of clones, around 81% recorded once. Time point defined: pretreatment peripheral blood. Sequences were derived from PBMCs, sampled around atezolizumab (anti-PD-L1) treatment. The receptors shown here come from a man between 70 and 80 years old with urothelial cancer.

This chain joins TRBV18 and TRBJ2-2; D remains ambiguous. This CDR3 contains 14 residues. V lost 3 bases, J lost 6 bases, and 11 bases lay in between. Germline CDR1 is KGHSH and CDR2 is LQKENI. The CDR3 is CASSPQKSPGELFF. CDR3 nucleotide sequence: TGTGCCAGCTCACCCCAAAAGAGTCCCGGGGAGCTGTTTTTT.

The chain uses TRBV28 and TRBJ1-5; D remains ambiguous. The CDR3 consists of 16 residues. The V and J ends lost 8 bases and 6 bases respectively, with 23 bases between them. CDR1 and CDR2 from the germline V gene are MDHEN and SYDVKM. CDR3 residues: CASVTTFGVRGQPQHF. The CDR3 region has the DNA TGTGCCAGCGTTACTACATTTGGAGTGCGGGGTCAGCCCCAGCATTTT. The whole variable domain, filled in from reference TRBV28 and TRBJ1-5, reads DVKVTQSSRYLVKRTGEKVFLECVQDMDHENMFWYRQDPGLGLRLIYFSYDVKMKEKGDIPEGYSVSREKKERFSLILESASTNQTSMYLCASVTTFGVRGQPQHFGDGTRLSIL.

The chain carries TRBV18 and TRBJ2-3, with D possibly TRBD2 on 5 matching bases. V was pared by 0 bases and J by 2 bases, with 9 bases between. Germline V gene lookup returns CDR1 KGHSH and CDR2 LQKENI. CDR3 length: 15 amino acids. CDR3 bases: TGTGCCAGCTCACCACCAAGCGGTATCACAGATACGCAGTATTTT. It yields the protein CASSPPSGITDTQYF.

The V gene is TRBV19, the J gene TRBJ2-7; 10 bases map to TRBD1. CDR3 length equals 16 residues. Germline V gives CDR1 LNHDA, CDR2 SQIVND (reference sequence). V trimming: 1 base; J trimming: 1 base; junction bases outside the gene matches: 4. As DNA, the CDR3 is TGTGCCAGTAGTATAGCCGGGACAGGGGTTTCCTACGAGCAGTACTTC. It is translated as CASSIAGTGVSYEQYF.

This clone was seen just once. The chain carries TRBV29-1 and TRBJ1-2, with 10 bases fitting TRBD1. V shed 7 bases, J shed 7 bases, and the junction held 9 bases outside the gene matches. The CDR3 consists of 13 residues. Germline V lookup: CDR1 SQVTM, CDR2 ANQGSEA. CDR3 amino acids: CSGDRGQGFGYTF. In DNA, the CDR3 is TGCAGCGGGGATCGGGGACAGGGGTTTGGCTACACCTTC.

A few counts support this clone. The V gene is TRBV7-9, the J gene TRBJ2-1; 8 bases align to TRBD2. J was trimmed by 0 bases and V by 5 bases; bases with no gene match: 3. CDR1 SEHNR and CDR2 FQNEAQ come from the germline V gene (reference sequence). The CDR3 totals 15 residues. The chain's CDR3 is CASSMTSVSYNEQFF. The CDR3 nucleotides read TGTGCCAGCAGCATGACTAGCGTCTCCTACAATGAGCAGTTCTTC.

This chain joins TRBV4-1 and TRBJ2-7; the D gene is possibly TRBD2 (6 bases). CDR1 is MGHRA and CDR2 is YSYEKL in the germline V gene. Trimming stripped 0 bases from V and 3 bases from J, with 15 bases between. This CDR3 contains 16 residues. CDR3 residues: CASSQERTTRYYEQYF. CDR3 nucleotides: TGCGCCAGCAGCCAAGAAAGGACTACCCGATACTACGAGCAGTACTTC.

V usage is TRBV19 and J usage is TRBJ2-7, with 10 bases that match TRBD2. Trimming removed 2 bases from V and 2 bases from J; junction bases left unmatched: 6. Germline assignment: CDR1 LNHDA and CDR2 SQIVND (reference sequence). CDR3 size: 16 residues. The CDR3 loop is CASSIQLAGHAYEQYF. CDR3 DNA sequence: TGTGCCAGTAGTATACAACTAGCGGGACACGCCTACGAGCAGTACTTC.

Turning to this clone: The same CDR3 is also encoded by other DNA sequences in this sample. The chain links TRBV30 to TRBJ1-2; D perhaps matches TRBD1 (6 bases). Trimming took 2 bases from V and 5 from J, leaving 12 bases between them. The CDR3 contains 13 residues. The germline gives CDR1 GTSNPN, CDR2 SVGIG (reference sequence). This CDR3 is CAWSRDRPYGYTF. Written as DNA, the CDR3 is TGTGCCTGGAGTAGAGACAGGCCGTATGGCTACACCTTC.

This chain uses TRBV18 with TRBJ1-2; TRBD1 agrees at 11 bases. The CDR3 runs 13 residues. J was trimmed by 6 bases and V by 3 bases; bases with no gene match: 0. Per germline, CDR1 KGHSH and CDR2 LQKENI. CDR3 sequence reads: CASSPGQGDGYTF. DNA of the CDR3: TGTGCCAGCTCACCGGGACAGGGGGATGGCTACACCTTC.

The chain uses TRBV19 and TRBJ2-7; maybe TRBD2 (5 bases). The CDR3 covers 15 residues. The germline V gene encodes CDR1 LNHDA and CDR2 SQIVND (reference sequence). V gave up 3 bases and J gave up 9 bases, with 21 bases separating them. This CDR3 reads CASSIFGDSLAGQYF. The CDR3 DNA reads as TGTGCCAGTAGTATCTTTGGCGACTCGCTAGCCGGGCAGTACTTC.

The rearrangement joins TRBV5-1 to TRBJ1-5; TRBD1 agrees at 8 bases. The J segment lost 0 bases and the V segment lost 0 bases, leaving 5 bases of the junction unmatched. The CDR3 totals 17 residues. Germline values: CDR1 SGHRS, CDR2 YFSETQ. CDR3: CASSLGTGTYSNQPQHF. In nucleotides, the CDR3 is TGCGCCAGCAGCTTGGGGACAGGGACCTATAGCAATCAGCCCCAGCATTTT.

The V gene is TRBV5-1, the J gene TRBJ2-5, with 10 positions matching TRBD2. Germline CDR1 reads SGHRS; CDR2 reads YFSETQ. This CDR3 has 14 amino acids. V was pared by 4 bases and J by 1 base, with 1 base of the junction left unmatched. Here the CDR3 reads CASSLAGAQETQYF. CDR3 sequence (DNA): TGCGCCAGCAGCCTAGCGGGAGCCCAAGAGACCCAGTACTTC.

The CDR3 bases are TGTGCCAGCAGTGCTTGGACTAGCGGGAGATACGAGCAGTACTTC. Protein: CASSAWTSGRYEQYF. This rearrangement joins TRBV28 to TRBJ2-7; TRBD2 matches 13 bases. The trim removed 5 bases at V and 4 bases at J, leaving 5 bases unmatched. The germline V gene has CDR1 MDHEN and CDR2 SYDVKM. This CDR3 region has 15 residues.